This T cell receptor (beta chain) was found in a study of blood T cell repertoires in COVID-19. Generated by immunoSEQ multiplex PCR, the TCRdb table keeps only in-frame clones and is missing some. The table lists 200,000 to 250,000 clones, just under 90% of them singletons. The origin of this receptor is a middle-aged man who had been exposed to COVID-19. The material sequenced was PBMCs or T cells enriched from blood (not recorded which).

The CDR3 loop reads CASSQREGGEQYV. The CDR3 DNA sequence: TGTGCCAGTAGTCAAAGAGAGGGGGGGGAGCAGTACGTC. This chain connects TRBV19 to TRBJ2-7; weak D call: TRBD2 (7 bases). This CDR3 has 13 amino acids. Trimming removed 5 bases at V and 7 bases at J, with 15 bases between. Germline CDR1 and CDR2: LNHDA and SQIVND (reference sequence).